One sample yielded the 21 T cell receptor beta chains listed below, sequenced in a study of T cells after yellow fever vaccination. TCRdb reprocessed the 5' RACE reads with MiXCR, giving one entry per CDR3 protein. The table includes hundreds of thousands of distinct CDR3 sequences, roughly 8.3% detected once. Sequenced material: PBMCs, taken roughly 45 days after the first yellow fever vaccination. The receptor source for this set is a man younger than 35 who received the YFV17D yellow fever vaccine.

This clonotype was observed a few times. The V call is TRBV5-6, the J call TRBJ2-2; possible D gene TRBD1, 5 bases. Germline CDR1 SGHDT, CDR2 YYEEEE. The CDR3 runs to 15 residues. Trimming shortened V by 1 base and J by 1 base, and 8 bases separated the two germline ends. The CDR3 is CASSLNRRNTGELFF. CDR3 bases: TGTGCCAGCAGCTTGAACAGGAGGAACACCGGGGAGCTGTTTTTT.

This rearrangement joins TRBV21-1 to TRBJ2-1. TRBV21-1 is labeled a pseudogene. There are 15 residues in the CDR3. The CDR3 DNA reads TGTGCCAGCAGCAAAGTGGGTCTCGAGCACAATGAGCAGTTCTTC. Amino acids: CASSKVGLEHNEQFF.

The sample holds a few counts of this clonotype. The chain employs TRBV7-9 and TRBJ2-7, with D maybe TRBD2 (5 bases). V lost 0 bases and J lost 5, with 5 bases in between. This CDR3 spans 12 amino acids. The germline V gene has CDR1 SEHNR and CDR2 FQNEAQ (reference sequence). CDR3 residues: CASSLARDEQYV. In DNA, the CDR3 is TGTGCCAGCAGCTTAGCGCGGGACGAGCAGTACGTC.

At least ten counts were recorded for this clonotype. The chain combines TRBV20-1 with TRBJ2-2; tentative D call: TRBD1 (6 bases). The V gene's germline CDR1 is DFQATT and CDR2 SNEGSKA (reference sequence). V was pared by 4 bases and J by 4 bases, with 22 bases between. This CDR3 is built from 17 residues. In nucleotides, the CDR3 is TGCAGTGCTAAAAGGGCGACGGTTAGAGGGGGCACCGGGGAGCTGTTTTTT. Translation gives CSAKRATVRGGTGELFF.

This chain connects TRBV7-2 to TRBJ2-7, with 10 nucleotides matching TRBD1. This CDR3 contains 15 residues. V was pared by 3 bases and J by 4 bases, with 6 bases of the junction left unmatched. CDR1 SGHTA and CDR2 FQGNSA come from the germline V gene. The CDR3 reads CASSFSGTGAYEQYF. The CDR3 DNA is TGTGCCAGCAGCTTTTCCGGGACAGGGGCTTACGAGCAGTACTTC.

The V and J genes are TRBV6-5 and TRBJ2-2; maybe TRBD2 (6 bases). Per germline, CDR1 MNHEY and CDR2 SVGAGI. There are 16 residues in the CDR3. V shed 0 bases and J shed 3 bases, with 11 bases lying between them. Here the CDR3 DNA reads TGTGCCAGCAGTTACTCGCCAGGGAGGTACACCGGGGAGCTGTTTTTT. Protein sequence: CASSYSPGRYTGELFF.

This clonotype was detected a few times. CDR3 coding DNA: TGCGCCAGCAGCCGCCGGACAGGGGGTAACTATGGCTACACCTTC. Its protein product is CASSRRTGGNYGYTF. This chain joins TRBV5-1 and TRBJ1-2; 10 bases are a match to TRBD1. V lost 4 bases, J lost 1 base, and 4 bases stayed unmatched. The CDR3 is 15 amino acids. Germline V gene data show CDR1 as SGHRS and CDR2 as YFSETQ.

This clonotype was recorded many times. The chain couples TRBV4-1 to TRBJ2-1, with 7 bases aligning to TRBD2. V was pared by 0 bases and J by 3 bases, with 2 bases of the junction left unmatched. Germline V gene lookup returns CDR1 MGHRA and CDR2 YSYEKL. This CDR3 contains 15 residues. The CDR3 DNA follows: TGCGCCAGCAGCCAAGACGGGGGGAACTACAATGAGCAGTTCTTC. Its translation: CASSQDGGNYNEQFF.

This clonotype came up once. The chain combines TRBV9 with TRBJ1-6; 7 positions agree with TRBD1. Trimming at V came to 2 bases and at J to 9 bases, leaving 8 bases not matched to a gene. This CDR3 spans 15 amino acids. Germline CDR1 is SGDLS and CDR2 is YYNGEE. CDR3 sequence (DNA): TGTGCCAGCAGCGTTTCCGGGACAGAAGGTTCACCCCTCCACTTT. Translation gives CASSVSGTEGSPLHF.

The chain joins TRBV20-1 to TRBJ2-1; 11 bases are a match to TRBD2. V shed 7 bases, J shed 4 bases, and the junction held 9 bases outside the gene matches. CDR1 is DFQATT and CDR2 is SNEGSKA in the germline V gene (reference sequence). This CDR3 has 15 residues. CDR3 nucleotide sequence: TGCAGTGTTCCAACCACTAGCGGGGGATACAATGAGCAGTTCTTC. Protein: CSVPTTSGGYNEQFF.

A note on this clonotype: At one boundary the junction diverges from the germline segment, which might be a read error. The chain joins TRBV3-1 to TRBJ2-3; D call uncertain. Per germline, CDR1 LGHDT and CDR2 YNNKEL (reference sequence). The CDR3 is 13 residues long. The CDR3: CASGHLATDTQYF. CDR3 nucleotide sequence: TGTGCCAGCGGCCATCTTGCCACAGATACGCAGTATTTT.

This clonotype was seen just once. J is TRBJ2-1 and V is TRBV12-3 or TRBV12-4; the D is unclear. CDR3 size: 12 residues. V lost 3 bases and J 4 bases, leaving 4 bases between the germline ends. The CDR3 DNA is TGTGCCAGCAGTTTTTGGTACAATGAGCAGTTCTTC. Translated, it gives CASSFWYNEQFF.

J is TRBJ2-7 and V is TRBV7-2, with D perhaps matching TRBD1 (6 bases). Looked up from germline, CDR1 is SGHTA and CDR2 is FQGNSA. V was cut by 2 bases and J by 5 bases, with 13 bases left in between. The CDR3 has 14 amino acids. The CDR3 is CASSLNRETNEQYF. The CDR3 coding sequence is TGTGCCAGCAGCTTAAACAGGGAGACCAACGAGCAGTACTTC. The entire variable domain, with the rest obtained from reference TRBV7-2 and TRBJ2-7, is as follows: GAGVSQSPSNKVTEKGKDVELRCDPISGHTALYWYRQSLGQGLEFLIYFQGNSAPDKSGLPSDRFSAERTGGSVSTLTIQRTQQEDSAVYLCASSLNRETNEQYFGPGTRLTVT.

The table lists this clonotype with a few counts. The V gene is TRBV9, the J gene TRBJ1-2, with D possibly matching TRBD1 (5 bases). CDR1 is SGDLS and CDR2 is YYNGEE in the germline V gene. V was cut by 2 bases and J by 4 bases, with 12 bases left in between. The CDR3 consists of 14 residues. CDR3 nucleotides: TGTGCCAGCAGCGTTGGGGGGGAATTCTATGGCTACACCTTC. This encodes CASSVGGEFYGYTF. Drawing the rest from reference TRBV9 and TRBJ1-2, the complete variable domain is DSGVTQTPKHLITATGQRVTLRCSPRSGDLSVYWYQQSLDQGLQFLIQYYNGEERAKGNILERFSAQQFPDLHSELNLSSLELGDSALYFCASSVGGEFYGYTFGSGTRLTVV.

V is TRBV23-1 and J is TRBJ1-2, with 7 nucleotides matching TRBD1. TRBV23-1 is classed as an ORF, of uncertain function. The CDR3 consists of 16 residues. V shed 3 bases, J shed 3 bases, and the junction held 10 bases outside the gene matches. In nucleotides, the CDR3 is TGCGCCAGCAGTCACTGGACAGGACCGCGCTACTATGGCTACACCTTC. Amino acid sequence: CASSHWTGPRYYGYTF.

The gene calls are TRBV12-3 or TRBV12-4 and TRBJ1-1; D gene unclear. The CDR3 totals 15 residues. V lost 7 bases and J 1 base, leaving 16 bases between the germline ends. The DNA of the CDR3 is TGTGCCAGCAATAGTTGGGCAGACCAGAACACTGAAGCTTTCTTT. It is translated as CASNSWADQNTEAFF.

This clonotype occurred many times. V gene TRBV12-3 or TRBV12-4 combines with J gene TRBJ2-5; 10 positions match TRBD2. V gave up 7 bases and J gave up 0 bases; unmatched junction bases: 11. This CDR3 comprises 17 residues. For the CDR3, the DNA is TGTGCCAGCACCCCGGGGGGGACTAGCGACTACCAAGAGACCCAGTACTTC. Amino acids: CASTPGGTSDYQETQYF.

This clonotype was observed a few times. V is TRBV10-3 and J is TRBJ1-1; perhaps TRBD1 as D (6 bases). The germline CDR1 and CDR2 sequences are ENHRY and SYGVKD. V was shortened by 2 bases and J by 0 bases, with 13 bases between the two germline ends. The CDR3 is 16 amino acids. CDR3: CAISERQEGLNTEAFF. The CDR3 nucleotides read TGTGCCATCAGTGAGAGACAGGAGGGCCTGAACACTGAAGCTTTCTTT.

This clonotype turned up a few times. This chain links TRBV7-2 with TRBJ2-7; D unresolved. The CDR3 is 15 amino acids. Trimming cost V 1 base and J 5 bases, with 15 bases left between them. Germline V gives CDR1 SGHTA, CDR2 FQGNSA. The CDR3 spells CASSLVHTPVDEQYF. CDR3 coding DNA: TGTGCCAGCAGCTTAGTACATACCCCTGTCGACGAGCAGTACTTC. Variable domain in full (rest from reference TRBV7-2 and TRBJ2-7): GAGVSQSPSNKVTEKGKDVELRCDPISGHTALYWYRQSLGQGLEFLIYFQGNSAPDKSGLPSDRFSAERTGGSVSTLTIQRTQQEDSAVYLCASSLVHTPVDEQYFGPGTRLTVT.

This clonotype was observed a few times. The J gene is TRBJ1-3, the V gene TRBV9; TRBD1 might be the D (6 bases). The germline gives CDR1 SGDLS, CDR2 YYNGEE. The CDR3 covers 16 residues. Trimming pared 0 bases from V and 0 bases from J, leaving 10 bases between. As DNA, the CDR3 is TGTGCCAGCAGCGTAGGACAGGCCTACTCTGGAAACACCATATATTTT. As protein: CASSVGQAYSGNTIYF. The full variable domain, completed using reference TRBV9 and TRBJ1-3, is DSGVTQTPKHLITATGQRVTLRCSPRSGDLSVYWYQQSLDQGLQFLIQYYNGEERAKGNILERFSAQQFPDLHSELNLSSLELGDSALYFCASSVGQAYSGNTIYFGEGSWLTVV.

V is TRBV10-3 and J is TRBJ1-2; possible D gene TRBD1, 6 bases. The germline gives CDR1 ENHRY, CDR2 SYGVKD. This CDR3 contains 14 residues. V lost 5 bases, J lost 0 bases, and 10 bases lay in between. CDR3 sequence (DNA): TGTGCCATCAGTTCGACAGGAGCTAACTATGGCTACACCTTC. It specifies CAISSTGANYGYTF.